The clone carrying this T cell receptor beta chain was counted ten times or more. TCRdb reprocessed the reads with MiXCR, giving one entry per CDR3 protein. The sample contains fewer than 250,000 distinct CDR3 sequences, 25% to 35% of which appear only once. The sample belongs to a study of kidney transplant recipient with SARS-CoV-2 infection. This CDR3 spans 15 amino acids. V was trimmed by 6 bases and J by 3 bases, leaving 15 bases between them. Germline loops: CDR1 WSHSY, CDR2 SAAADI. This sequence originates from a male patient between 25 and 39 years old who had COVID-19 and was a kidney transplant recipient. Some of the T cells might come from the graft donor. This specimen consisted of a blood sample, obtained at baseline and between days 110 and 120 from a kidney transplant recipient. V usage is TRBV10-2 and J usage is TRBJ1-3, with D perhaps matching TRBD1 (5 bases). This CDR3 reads CASRKAGTVGNTIYF. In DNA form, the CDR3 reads TGCGCCAGCAGAAAAGCCGGGACGGTTGGAAACACCATATATTTT.